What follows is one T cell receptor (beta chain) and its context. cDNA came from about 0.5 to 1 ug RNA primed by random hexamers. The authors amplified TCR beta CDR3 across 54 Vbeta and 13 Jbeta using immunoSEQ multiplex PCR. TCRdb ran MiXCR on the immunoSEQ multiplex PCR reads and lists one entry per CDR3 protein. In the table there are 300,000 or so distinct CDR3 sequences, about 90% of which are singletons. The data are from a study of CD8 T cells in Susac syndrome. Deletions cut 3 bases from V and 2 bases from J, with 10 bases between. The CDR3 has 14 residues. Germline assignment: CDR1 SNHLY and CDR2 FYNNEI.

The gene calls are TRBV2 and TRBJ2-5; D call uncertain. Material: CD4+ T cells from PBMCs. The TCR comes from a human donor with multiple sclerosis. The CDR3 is CASSDGSPQETQYF. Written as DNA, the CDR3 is TGTGCCAGCAGTGATGGAAGCCCACAAGAGACCCAGTACTTC.